This TCR beta chain is from a study of cytomegalovirus exposure and HLA in healthy donors. The PCR had 60 Vbeta and 13 Jbeta primers. Measured with immunoSEQ multiplex PCR; TCRdb has only the in-frame clones, and not every one. The data hold about 190,000 clones, with 65% to 80% observed a single time. The CDR3 extends over 15 amino acids. CDR1 and CDR2 from the germline V gene are MNHEY and SVGAGI. The V and J ends lost 5 bases and 4 bases, in that order; junction bases with no gene match: 4. The receptor was derived from a woman between 35 and 50 years old in good health and CMV-seronegative. This chain links TRBV6-5 with TRBJ2-1; 11 positions agree with TRBD2. The material sequenced was PBMCs. DNA for the CDR3: TGTGCCAGCAGTGCAGGGACTAGCGGTTACAATGAGCAGTTCTTC. Its translation is CASSAGTSGYNEQFF.